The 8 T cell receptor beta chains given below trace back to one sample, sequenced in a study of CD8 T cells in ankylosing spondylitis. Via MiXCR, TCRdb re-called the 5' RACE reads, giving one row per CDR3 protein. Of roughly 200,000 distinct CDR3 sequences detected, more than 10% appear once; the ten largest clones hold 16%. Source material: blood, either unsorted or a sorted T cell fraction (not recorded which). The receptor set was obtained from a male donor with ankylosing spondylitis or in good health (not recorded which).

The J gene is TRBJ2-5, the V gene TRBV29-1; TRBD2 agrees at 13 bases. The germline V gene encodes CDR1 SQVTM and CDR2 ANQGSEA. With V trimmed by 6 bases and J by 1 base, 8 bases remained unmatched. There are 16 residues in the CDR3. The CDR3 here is CSVTGTSGVFQETQYF. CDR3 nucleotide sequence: TGCAGCGTAACCGGGACTAGCGGGGTTTTCCAAGAGACCCAGTACTTC.

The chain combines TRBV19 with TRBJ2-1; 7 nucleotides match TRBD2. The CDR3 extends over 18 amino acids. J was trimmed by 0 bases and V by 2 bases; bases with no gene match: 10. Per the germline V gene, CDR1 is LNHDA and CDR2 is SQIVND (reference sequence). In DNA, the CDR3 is TGTGCCAGTAGTATATCCCCCTGGCGGGAGATCTCCTACAATGAGCAGTTCTTC. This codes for CASSISPWREISYNEQFF. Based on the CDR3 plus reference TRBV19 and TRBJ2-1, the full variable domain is DGGITQSPKYLFRKEGQNVTLSCEQNLNHDAMYWYRQDPGQGLRLIYYSQIVNDFQKGDIAEGYSVSREKKESFPLTVTSAQKNPTAFYLCASSISPWREISYNEQFFGPGTRLTVL.

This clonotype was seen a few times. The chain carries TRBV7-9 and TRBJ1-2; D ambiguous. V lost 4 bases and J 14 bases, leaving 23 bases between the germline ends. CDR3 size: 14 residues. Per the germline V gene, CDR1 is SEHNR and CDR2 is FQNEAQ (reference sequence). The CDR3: CASSSPTGRPPGTF. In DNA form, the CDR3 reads TGTGCCAGCAGCTCCCCAACCGGCCGTCCCCCGGGTACCTTC.

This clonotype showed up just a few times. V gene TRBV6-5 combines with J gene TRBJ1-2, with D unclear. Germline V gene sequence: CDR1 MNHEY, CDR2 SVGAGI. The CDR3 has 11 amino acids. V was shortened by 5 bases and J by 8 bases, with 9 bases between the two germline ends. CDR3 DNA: TGTGCCAGCAGTGAGGGAGAGGGCTACACCTTC. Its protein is CASSEGEGYTF.

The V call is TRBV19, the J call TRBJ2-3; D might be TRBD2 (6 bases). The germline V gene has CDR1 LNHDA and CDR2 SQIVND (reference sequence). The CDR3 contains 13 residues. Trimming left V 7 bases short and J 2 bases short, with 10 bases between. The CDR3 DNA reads TGTGCCAGTATGGGCGGGAACACAGATACGCAGTATTTT. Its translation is CASMGGNTDTQYF.

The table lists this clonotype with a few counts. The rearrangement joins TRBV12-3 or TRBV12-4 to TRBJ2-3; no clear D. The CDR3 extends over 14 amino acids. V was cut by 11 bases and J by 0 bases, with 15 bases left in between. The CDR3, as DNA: TGTGCCGCCAGCCGTGCGGAGAGCACAGATACGCAGTATTTT. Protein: CAASRAESTDTQYF.

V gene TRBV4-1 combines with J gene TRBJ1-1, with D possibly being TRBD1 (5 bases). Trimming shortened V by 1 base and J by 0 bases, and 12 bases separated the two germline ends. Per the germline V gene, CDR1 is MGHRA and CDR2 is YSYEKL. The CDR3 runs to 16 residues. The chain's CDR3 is CASSQVEETVNTEAFF. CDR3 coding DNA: TGCGCCAGCAGCCAAGTGGAGGAGACAGTGAACACTGAAGCTTTCTTT.

The CDR3 protein is CASSQAETQYF. DNA for the CDR3: TGTGCCAGCAGCCAAGCGGAGACCCAGTACTTC. The chain has TRBV3-1 and TRBJ2-5, with unresolved D. CDR1 and CDR2 from the germline V gene are LGHDT and YNNKEL (reference sequence). Between the trimmed V and J ends, which lost 1 base and 5 bases, there was a span of 2 bases. This CDR3 contains 11 residues.